These T cell receptor beta chains were read from a single sample in a study of PD-1 blockade in classical Hodgkin lymphoma. The protocol was immunoSEQ multiplex PCR, while the TCRdb copy is restricted to in-frame clones and leaves out a portion. The sample consists of about 41,000 clones, 70% to 90% of them appearing once. The specimen was peripheral blood mononuclear cells (PBMCs), collected before the second cycle of nivolumab. All receptors derive from a human donor with classical Hodgkin lymphoma. Both conserved end residues are part of each CDR3.

TRBJ2-5 TRBV13 CASSLVGMGVETQYF
TRBJ1-3 TRBV28 CASSSWGGVSGNTIYF
TRBJ2-3 TRBV7-9 CASSLMGQKSTDTQYF
TRBJ1-1 TRBV7-2 CASSLDRAFEAFF
TRBJ1-4 TRBV7-2 CASSLRTGGKLFF
TRBJ1-2 TRBV18 CASSLSLNLGGQDGYTF
TRBJ1-1 TRBV27 CASSSLAGSTEAFF
TRBJ2-5 TRBV7-2 CASSLVLLAGGLETQYF
TRBJ1-6 TRBV2 CASSVARQGSSPLHF
TRBJ2-5 TRBV29-1 CSVGQGETQYF
TRBJ2-2 TRBV19 CASSIRQGYGGELFF
TRBJ1-1 TRBV29-1 CSVGGLNTEAFF
TRBJ2-4 TRBV6-6 CASSPPGTGWENIQYF
TRBJ2-5 TRBV7-3 CASSPGVEQETQYF
TRBJ2-2 TRBV5-1 CASSLGQASTGELFF
TRBJ2-2 TRBV29-1 CSVGPGLGSNTGELFF
TRBJ1-2 TRBV28 CASKQGMDGYTF
TRBJ1-5 TRBV28 CASSFSTGLSRGNQPQHF
TRBJ2-3 TRBV19 CASSSPQESTDTQYF
TRBJ1-6 TRBV9 CASSVDRGRDSPLHF
TRBJ2-2 TRBV5-1 CASSRDSLNTGELFF
TRBJ1-6 TRBV13 CASSSKFTGNYNSPLHF
TRBJ2-5 TRBV7-7 CASSRLGETQYF
TRBJ1-1 TRBV7-9 CASSLEPGDTEAFF
TRBJ2-5 TRBV5-5 CASSLETVQETQYF
TRBJ2-7 TRBV27 CASSLWGTGIEQYF
TRBJ1-3 TRBV4-2 CASSQADRWNTIYF
TRBJ1-1 TRBV27 CASSWDRRTEAFF
TRBJ2-2 TRBV5-1 CASTPGQGYYGELFF
TRBJ2-1 TRBV7-6 CASSPWVAGGYEQFF